This T cell receptor (beta chain) is drawn from a study of cytomegalovirus exposure and HLA in healthy donors. PCR was performed using 60 Vbeta and 13 Jbeta primers. Assay: immunoSEQ multiplex PCR; the TCRdb copy retains only in-frame clones and omits some. The sample holds 150,000 to 200,000 clones; approximately 77% are singletons and the top ten take roughly 2%. On this clone: The antigen is not known.

Study-wide points: The classifier reportedly diagnosed cytomegalovirus status with high sensitivity and specificity.

Per the germline V gene, CDR1 is MGHRA and CDR2 is YSYEKL. CDR3 length: 14 amino acids. Trimming cost V 4 bases and J 2 bases, with 9 bases left between them. The gene calls are TRBV4-1 and TRBJ2-1; D gene ambiguous. The specimen sequenced was PBMCs. The receptor was derived from a man between 45 and 60 years old in good health and CMV-seropositive. In DNA form, the CDR3 reads TGCGCCAGCAGCCCCCGGTCCGCCTACAATGAGCAGTTCTTC. This gives the protein CASSPRSAYNEQFF.